Listed here are 20 T cell receptor beta chains from one sample, sequenced in a study of T cell responses to AZD1222 COVID-19 vaccine. Only in-frame clones appear in the TCRdb table, and some are missing; sequencing was by immunoSEQ multiplex PCR. The sample holds about 94,000 clones; about 90% are singletons and the top ten take over 7.5%. The sequencing used peripheral blood, collected on day 0 of AZD1222 vaccination. Receptors originate from an adult in good health.

This clone was counted only a few times. The chain carries TRBV7-8 and TRBJ1-4, with a tentative D call TRBD1 (5 bases). The V gene lost 5 bases and the J gene lost 0 bases, with 16 bases spanning the gap. CDR1 is SGHVS, CDR2 FQNEAQ, per germline. This CDR3 is 17 amino acids long. This chain's CDR3 is CASSLHGASATNEKLFF. DNA for the CDR3: TGTGCCAGCAGCCTCCATGGGGCGTCTGCAACTAATGAAAAACTGTTTTTT.

This clone occurred once. The chain uses TRBV7-2 and TRBJ1-1; 8 bases agree with TRBD1. V trimming: 8 bases; J trimming: 2 bases; junction bases outside the gene matches: 16. This CDR3 is built from 17 residues. Germline values: CDR1 SGHTA, CDR2 FQGNSA. The CDR3 protein is CASRKDRGFPGNTEAFF. In nucleotides, the CDR3 is TGTGCCAGCCGCAAAGACAGGGGCTTCCCGGGTAACACTGAAGCTTTCTTT.

The genes are TRBV12-3 or TRBV12-4 and TRBJ2-5, with 9 bases that match TRBD1. Unmatched junction bases numbered 2, after V lost 5 bases and J lost 4 bases. The CDR3 sequence is 13 residues long. The CDR3 DNA sequence: TGTGCCAGCAGTAGGGACAGGGTAGAGACCCAGTACTTC. This encodes CASSRDRVETQYF.

This rearrangement joins TRBV6-5 to TRBJ2-1, with TRBD2 identical over 7 bases. Germline assignment: CDR1 MNHEY and CDR2 SVGAGI. Trimming cost V 6 bases and J 4 bases; bases outside gene matches: 9. This CDR3 has 15 amino acids. The CDR3: CASSSQRGKYNEQFF. CDR3 nucleotides: TGTGCCAGCAGCTCCCAGCGGGGAAAATACAATGAGCAGTTCTTC.

V gene TRBV5-1 combines with J gene TRBJ1-2, with 8 bases lining up with TRBD1. With V trimmed by 5 bases and J by 2 bases, 11 bases remained unmatched. The CDR3 loop spans 16 amino acids. Per the germline V gene, CDR1 is SGHRS and CDR2 is YFSETQ. CDR3 bases: TGCGCCAGCAGTTGGGGACAGGCGGCCCTAAACTATGGCTACACCTTC. Protein product: CASSWGQAALNYGYTF.

The V call is TRBV11-2, the J call TRBJ2-2, with D hard to call. The CDR3 length is 14 residues. With 2 bases removed from V and 3 bases from J, the gap between germline ends came to 7 bases. In germline, CDR1 is SGHAT, CDR2 FQNNGV. CDR3 bases: TGTGCCAGCAGCTTAATTTGGGACACCGGGGAGCTGTTTTTT. It codes for CASSLIWDTGELFF.

The gene calls are TRBV19 and TRBJ2-5; 8 bases map to TRBD1. The V gene's germline CDR1 is LNHDA and CDR2 SQIVND (reference sequence). J lost 1 base, V lost 9 bases, and 4 bases had no gene match. The CDR3 length is 13 residues. The CDR3 protein is CASSGQGQETQYF. CDR3 nucleotide sequence: TGTGCCAGCTCCGGACAGGGCCAAGAGACCCAGTACTTC. Supplemented by reference TRBV19 and TRBJ2-5, the full variable domain reads DGGITQSPKYLFRKEGQNVTLSCEQNLNHDAMYWYRQDPGQGLRLIYYSQIVNDFQKGDIAEGYSVSREKKESFPLTVTSAQKNPTAFYLCASSGQGQETQYFGPGTRLLVL.

The chain is built from TRBV19 and TRBJ1-1; D remains unclear. Per germline, CDR1 LNHDA and CDR2 SQIVND (reference sequence). The CDR3 is 14 amino acids. With 7 bases removed from V and 4 bases from J, the gap between germline ends came to 16 bases. CDR3 loop: CASIITDGSTEAFF. CDR3 DNA sequence: TGTGCCAGTATTATTACTGACGGGAGCACTGAAGCTTTCTTT.

The chain has TRBV18 and TRBJ1-2; possible D gene TRBD1, 6 bases. V was trimmed by 5 bases and J by 6 bases, leaving 13 bases between them. The germline V gene has CDR1 KGHSH and CDR2 LQKENI. The CDR3 extends over 13 amino acids. The DNA for the CDR3 is TGTGCCAGCTCATTGCCAGGGGTTGATGGCTACACCTTC. Protein product: CASSLPGVDGYTF.

The chain combines TRBV4-1 with TRBJ1-1; a possible D gene is TRBD1 (6 bases). Germline V gene sequence: CDR1 MGHRA, CDR2 YSYEKL. V lost 6 bases to trimming and J lost 5 bases, with 16 bases between them. CDR3 length equals 14 residues. CDR3 sequence: CASRGGLRGTEAFF. As DNA, the CDR3 is TGCGCCAGCAGAGGGGGACTAAGGGGTACTGAAGCTTTCTTT.

The CDR3 loop reads CASSPTGNQPQHF. The DNA of the CDR3 is TGCGCCAGCAGCCCCACAGGGAATCAGCCCCAGCATTTT. The chain has TRBV4-3 and TRBJ1-5; D possibly corresponds to TRBD1 (6 bases). The germline gives CDR1 LGHNA, CDR2 YSLEER. Trimming pared 4 bases from V and 4 bases from J, leaving 8 bases between. CDR3 length: 13 amino acids.

The chain couples TRBV7-2 to TRBJ2-5, with 7 bases lining up with TRBD2. The CDR3 sequence is 15 residues long. Germline values: CDR1 SGHTA, CDR2 FQGNSA. V lost 3 bases and J lost 1; bases outside the gene matches: 5. Here the CDR3 reads CASSFESGVQETQYF. The CDR3 region has the DNA TGTGCCAGCAGCTTTGAAAGCGGGGTCCAAGAGACCCAGTACTTC.

The table lists this clone with a few counts. V is TRBV2 and J is TRBJ2-7; D may be TRBD2 (6 bases). Between the trimmed V and J ends, which lost 7 bases and 0 bases, there was a span of 10 bases. The CDR3 totals 13 residues. From germline, CDR1 is SNHLY and CDR2 FYNNEI. The CDR3 DNA reads as TGTGCCAGCAAACTAGCTGACTCCTACGAGCAGTACTTC. Protein: CASKLADSYEQYF.

This clone occurred once. This chain uses TRBV7-6 with TRBJ1-1, with a weak D call TRBD1 (5 bases). Germline V lookup: CDR1 SGHVS, CDR2 FNYEAQ. CDR3 length equals 14 residues. Trimming stripped 0 bases from V and 8 bases from J, with 13 bases between. CDR3 amino acids: CASSLALGVEEAFF. Written as DNA, the CDR3 is TGTGCCAGCAGCTTAGCCTTAGGGGTAGAGGAAGCTTTCTTT.

The V gene is TRBV5-1, the J gene TRBJ2-7; D is unclear. This CDR3 has 14 residues. CDR1 SGHRS and CDR2 YFSETQ come from the germline V gene. The V end lost 3 bases, the J end lost 5 bases, and 15 bases lay between the germline ends. The CDR3 DNA is TGCGCCAGCAGCTCGACCGGCCTCTTGGACGAGCAGTACTTC. This translates into CASSSTGLLDEQYF.

V and J are TRBV7-9 and TRBJ2-7; a weak D match, TRBD1 (5 bases). The V end was cut by 5 bases, the J end by 2 bases, with 13 bases between. Germline loops: CDR1 SEHNR, CDR2 FQNEAQ (reference sequence). This CDR3 is built from 14 residues. The CDR3 nucleotides are TGTGCCAGCAGCCCAACAGGAGAACCCTACGAGCAGTACTTC. Encoded protein: CASSPTGEPYEQYF.

This clone was counted once. The V and J genes are TRBV30 and TRBJ2-2, with D possibly matching TRBD1 (6 bases). The germline gives CDR1 GTSNPN, CDR2 SVGIG (reference sequence). The length of the CDR3 is 13 residues. V was pared by 4 bases and J by 7 bases, with 13 bases between. The CDR3 sequence is CAWTRGNGGELFF. The CDR3 nucleotides are TGTGCCTGGACCAGGGGTAATGGCGGGGAGCTGTTTTTT.

This clone has only a few counts. This rearrangement joins TRBV29-1 to TRBJ2-4, with D perhaps being TRBD1 or TRBD2 (7 bases each). This CDR3 is built from 13 residues. Germline lookup yields CDR1 SQVTM and CDR2 ANQGSEA. Deletions cut 5 bases from V and 4 bases from J, with 12 bases between. The CDR3 DNA sequence: TGCAGCGTTCTTCAGGGGGGGAAAAACATTCAGTACTTC. It specifies CSVLQGGKNIQYF.

The rearrangement uses TRBV12-5 and TRBJ1-1; tentatively, D is TRBD1 (5 bases). V lost 2 bases, J lost 5 bases, and 21 bases lay in between. The CDR3 runs to 17 residues. CDR1 and CDR2 from the germline V gene are LGHNT and FRNRAP. DNA of the CDR3: TGTGCTAGTGGTTTGTGGGCAGGGTGGATTAAGGGGACTGAAGCTTTCTTT. This gives the protein CASGLWAGWIKGTEAFF.

This sequence joins TRBV30 and TRBJ1-1; tentatively, D is TRBD1 (5 bases). The germline V and J ends were trimmed by 0 bases and 2 bases, with 16 bases remaining between them. The CDR3 is made up of 16 amino acids. Germline V gene sequence: CDR1 GTSNPN, CDR2 SVGIG (reference sequence). CDR3 protein: CAWSVRLSGHNTEAFF. CDR3 sequence (DNA): TGTGCCTGGAGTGTACGCCTTTCAGGGCACAACACTGAAGCTTTCTTT.